What follows are 16 T cell receptor beta chains derived from one specimen sequenced in a study of identical twins. TCRdb used MiXCR to reprocess the 5' RACE reads, holding one entry per CDR3 protein. This repertoire shows around 1.7 million distinct CDR3 sequences, around 29% found once; its top ten account for around 0.25%. The sequencing sample was made of cord blood. The origin of the receptors is a newborn girl in good health.

The rearrangement links TRBV27 to TRBJ2-5; D gene ambiguous. V gave up 0 bases and J gave up 5 bases, with 7 bases separating them. This CDR3 has 13 residues. Germline lookup yields CDR1 MNHEY and CDR2 SMNVEV (reference sequence). CDR3 sequence reads: CASSLSRIETQYF. In nucleotides, the CDR3 is TGTGCCAGCAGTTTATCAAGAATCGAGACCCAGTACTTC.

Note on this clonotype: This may arise from a read error, as a much more abundant clone is one base away. The chain joins TRBV28 to TRBJ2-1; D is undetermined. Looked up from germline, CDR1 is MDHEN and CDR2 is SYDVKM. The CDR3 is made up of 14 amino acids. This CDR3 reads CASSLLKVYNEQLF. For the CDR3, the DNA is TGTGCCAGCAGTTTATTAAAGGTTTACAATGAGCAGTTATTC.

The chain recombines TRBV5-1 with TRBJ2-6, with TRBD2 as a possible D gene (5 bases). Germline CDR1 reads SGHRS; CDR2 reads YFSETQ. The CDR3 extends over 15 amino acids. Trimming stripped 3 bases from V and 0 bases from J, with 7 bases between. CDR3 nucleotides: TGCGCCAGCAGCTCTCGGGACTCTGGGGCCAACGTCCTGACTTTC. It codes for CASSSRDSGANVLTF.

CDR3 nucleotide sequence: TGCGCCAGCAGCGATTCGGGAGTGAACTACAATGAGCAGTTCTTC. It codes for CASSDSGVNYNEQFF. The rearrangement links TRBV4-1 to TRBJ2-1; possible D gene TRBD2, 6 bases. CDR1 and CDR2 from the germline V gene are MGHRA and YSYEKL. V was cut by 5 bases and J by 3 bases, with 14 bases left in between. The CDR3 has 15 amino acids.

The chain employs TRBV7-2 and TRBJ2-3, with D possibly TRBD1 on 6 matching bases. With 0 bases removed from V and 4 bases from J, the gap between germline ends came to 17 bases. From germline, CDR1 is SGHTA and CDR2 FQGNSA. This CDR3 has 17 amino acids. The CDR3 nucleotides read TGTGCCAGCAGCTTAGCGAAATTGGGGGCAAGAGCAGATACGCAGTATTTT. Amino acids: CASSLAKLGARADTQYF.

This chain uses TRBV20-1 with TRBJ1-2, with D uncertain. Germline V gene sequence: CDR1 DFQATT, CDR2 SNEGSKA (reference sequence). This CDR3 has 14 residues. CDR3 nucleotide sequence: TGCAGGGAAGTGGGAGATCCTCCCTACTATGGCTACACCTTC. Translation: CREVGDPPYYGYTF.

The chain employs TRBV20-1 and TRBJ2-3, with 8 bases matching TRBD2. The CDR3 is made up of 15 amino acids. Per the germline V gene, CDR1 is DFQATT and CDR2 is SNEGSKA (reference sequence). Trimming removed 6 bases from V and 1 base from J; junction bases left unmatched: 9. The CDR3, as DNA: TGCAGTGCCCGTAAAGCGGGAGTGGGCACAGATACGCAGTATTTT. Translated, it gives CSARKAGVGTDTQYF.

For this clonotype: The junction does not match germline at one end; this may be a read error. The chain links TRBV5-1 to TRBJ1-6; TRBD1 aligns across 7 bases. Germline V gives CDR1 SGHRS, CDR2 YFSETQ. The CDR3 consists of 16 residues. In DNA form, the CDR3 reads TGCGCCAGCAGCTTGGGACAGGGATTATATAATTCACCCCCCCACTTT. Translating it yields CASSLGQGLYNSPPHF.

This clonotype was seen more than once but under ten times. The rearrangement uses TRBV7-9 and TRBJ2-5; a weak D match, TRBD2 (6 bases). The CDR3 is made up of 15 amino acids. CDR1 and CDR2 from the germline V gene are SEHNR and FQNEAQ (reference sequence). The V and J ends lost 5 bases and 2 bases respectively, with 15 bases between them. The CDR3 coding sequence is TGTGCCAGCAGCATTACGATGACTAGGCAAGAGACCCAGTACTTC. Protein product: CASSITMTRQETQYF.

This clonotype was found many times. This chain uses TRBV24-1 with TRBJ2-5, with 8 bases aligning to TRBD1. This CDR3 region has 14 residues. CDR1 KGHDR and CDR2 SFDVKD come from the germline V gene. The trim removed 7 bases at V and 3 bases at J, leaving 6 bases unmatched. The CDR3 reads CATSLTGDEETQYF. CDR3 DNA: TGTGCCACCAGCCTGACAGGGGATGAAGAGACCCAGTACTTC.

This clonotype was counted only a few times. The chain joins TRBV6-6 to TRBJ2-3; 11 bases are a match to TRBD2. Germline CDR1 reads MNHNY; CDR2 reads SVGAGI (reference sequence). Unmatched junction bases numbered 1, after V lost 0 bases and J lost 5 bases. The length of the CDR3 is 15 residues. CDR3: CASSYSSGGGDTQYF. CDR3 coding DNA: TGTGCCAGCAGTTACTCTAGCGGGGGGGGAGATACGCAGTATTTT.

There are many counts of this clonotype. The rearrangement links TRBV2 to TRBJ1-2; D gene unclear. Germline assignment: CDR1 SNHLY and CDR2 FYNNEI. Trimming pared 2 bases from V and 4 bases from J, leaving 8 bases between. This CDR3 contains 13 residues. The CDR3 is CASSESGIYGYTF. The CDR3 DNA follows: TGTGCCAGCAGTGAATCCGGTATCTATGGCTACACCTTC.

There are a few counts of this clonotype. This chain links TRBV7-2 with TRBJ2-7; possibly TRBD1 for D (5 bases). V was trimmed by 1 base and J by 3 bases, leaving 13 bases between them. This CDR3 region has 15 residues. The V gene's germline CDR1 is SGHTA and CDR2 FQGNSA. The CDR3 protein is CASSLGKGPFYEQYF. The DNA for the CDR3 is TGTGCCAGCAGCTTAGGCAAGGGGCCCTTCTACGAGCAGTACTTC.

In this sample, this clonotype turned up a few times. The rearrangement joins TRBV29-1 to TRBJ2-1; the match to TRBD2 covers 14 bases. In germline, CDR1 is SQVTM, CDR2 ANQGSEA. There are 18 residues in the CDR3. V shed 6 bases, J shed 8 bases, and the junction held 18 bases outside the gene matches. CDR3 sequence (DNA): TGCAGCGTCCCATGGCTACTACTGACTAGCGGGGGGGCAGATGAGCAGTTCTTC. Its protein product is CSVPWLLLTSGGADEQFF.

The chain joins TRBV4-2 to TRBJ2-5; no definite D call. Per germline, CDR1 LGHNA and CDR2 YNFKEQ. The V end lost 0 bases, the J end lost 2 bases, and 7 bases lay between the germline ends. This CDR3 has 14 amino acids. The CDR3 loop reads CASSQESWQETQYF. CDR3 nucleotide sequence: TGTGCCAGCAGCCAAGAGAGTTGGCAAGAGACCCAGTACTTC.

This clonotype was counted only a few times. The chain joins TRBV6-6 to TRBJ2-3; 8 bases agree with TRBD2. This CDR3 has 15 residues. Losses at the gene ends were 0 bases for V and 5 bases for J; bases not matched to a gene: 4. Germline CDR1 and CDR2: MNHNY and SVGAGI (reference sequence). The CDR3 region is CASSYSRGDLDTQYF. The CDR3 coding sequence is TGTGCCAGCAGTTACTCGCGGGGGGATTTAGATACGCAGTATTTT.